The 29 T cell receptor beta chains in this list originate from one sample, sequenced in a study of T cell responses to AZD1222 COVID-19 vaccine. The data were produced by immunoSEQ multiplex PCR, yet TCRdb's version contains in-frame clones alone and is incomplete. The table shows about 120,000 clones, with roughly 89% occurring only once. The sample in question was peripheral blood, obtained on day 0 of AZD1222 vaccination. Receptors were obtained from an adult in good health.

This chain links TRBV27 with TRBJ1-6; D is unclear. The germline gives CDR1 MNHEY, CDR2 SMNVEV (reference sequence). Trimming shortened V by 1 base and J by 0 bases, and 7 bases separated the two germline ends. The CDR3 covers 16 residues. In nucleotides, the CDR3 is TGTGCCAGCAGTTTATATGGGAGCTCCTATAATTCACCCCTCCACTTT. The encoded protein is CASSLYGSSYNSPLHF.

The genes are TRBV2 and TRBJ1-2; possible D gene TRBD1, 5 bases. V was shortened by 4 bases and J by 7 bases, with 13 bases between the two germline ends. Germline V gene data show CDR1 as SNHLY and CDR2 as FYNNEI. The CDR3 length is 13 residues. CDR3 region: CASSAEPQAGYTF. CDR3 in DNA: TGTGCCAGCAGTGCAGAGCCACAGGCTGGCTACACCTTC.

The rearrangement uses TRBV28 and TRBJ2-7; 8 nucleotides agree with TRBD2. V dropped 7 bases and J dropped 2; count of bases not matched to a gene: 10. This CDR3 is 15 amino acids long. The germline V gene encodes CDR1 MDHEN and CDR2 SYDVKM. The CDR3 nucleotides read TGTGCCAGCAAGATTTCGGGGGGGCCGACCTACGAGCAGTACTTC. It codes for CASKISGGPTYEQYF. Full variable domain (outside the CDR3, taken from reference TRBV28 and TRBJ2-7): DVKVTQSSRYLVKRTGEKVFLECVQDMDHENMFWYRQDPGLGLRLIYFSYDVKMKEKGDIPEGYSVSREKKERFSLILESASTNQTSMYLCASKISGGPTYEQYFGPGTRLTVT.

V gene TRBV7-6 combines with J gene TRBJ2-1, with 10 positions matching TRBD2. This CDR3 contains 18 residues. CDR1 and CDR2 (germline): SGHVS, FNYEAQ. V shed 0 bases and J 2 bases; nucleotides not matched to a gene: 7. DNA of the CDR3: TGTGCCAGCAGCTTAGCGACCCCCCTAGCGGGAGCCTACAATGAGCAGTTCTTC. Encoded protein: CASSLATPLAGAYNEQFF.

This sequence joins TRBV6-2 or TRBV6-3 and TRBJ1-2; 7 positions match TRBD1. In germline, CDR1 is MNHEY, CDR2 SVGEGT. V dropped 5 bases and J dropped 6; count of bases not matched to a gene: 15. This CDR3 is built from 16 residues. Here the CDR3 DNA reads TGTGCCAGCAGTAGCCGAGAACAGGGGCCCGGACATGGCTACACCTTC. This codes for CASSSREQGPGHGYTF.

This clone appeared once. V usage is TRBV12-2 and J usage is TRBJ2-4. TRBV12-2 is classified as a pseudogene. The CDR3 runs 15 residues. In nucleotides, the CDR3 is TGTGCAAGTCGCTCCACGGGACCCTCCGGGGACATTCAGTACTTC. This gives the protein CASRSTGPSGDIQYF.

This clone was detected once. The V call is TRBV5-5, the J call TRBJ1-2; D not resolved. V was trimmed by 6 bases and J by 7 bases, leaving 19 bases between them. The germline V gene encodes CDR1 SGHKS and CDR2 YYEKEE (reference sequence). This CDR3 contains 14 residues. CDR3 amino acids: CASTLAWGFTGYTF. CDR3 bases: TGTGCCAGCACTCTCGCGTGGGGTTTCACTGGCTACACCTTC. Full variable domain (missing parts from reference TRBV5-5 and TRBJ1-2): DAGVTQSPTHLIKTRGQQVTLRCSPISGHKSVSWYQQVLGQGPQFIFQYYEKEERGRGNFPDRFSARQFPNYSSELNVNALLLGDSALYLCASTLAWGFTGYTFGSGTRLTVV.

The chain employs TRBV11-2 and TRBJ2-7; D call uncertain. V lost 5 bases and J lost 2, with 7 bases in between. The CDR3 spans 12 residues. In germline, CDR1 is SGHAT, CDR2 FQNNGV. The DNA of the CDR3 is TGTGCCAGCAGCCGGTCGGCCTACGAGCAGTACTTC. The encoded protein is CASSRSAYEQYF.

This clone has only one observation. J is TRBJ2-1 and V is TRBV6-2 or TRBV6-3, with 12 bases matching TRBD2. This CDR3 is built from 15 residues. Per the germline V gene, CDR1 is MNHEY and CDR2 is SVGEGT. Trimming took 2 bases from V and 9 from J; bases not matched to a gene: 5. The CDR3 reads CASSYLTSGSGEQFF. In nucleotides, the CDR3 is TGTGCCAGCAGTTACCTGACTAGCGGGAGTGGTGAGCAGTTCTTC.

The V and J genes are TRBV12-3 or TRBV12-4 and TRBJ2-3, with D unclear. V was trimmed by 3 bases and J by 4 bases, leaving 5 bases between them. The CDR3 is made up of 12 amino acids. The CDR3 DNA reads TGTGCCAGCAGTTTTAATTCAGATACGCAGTATTTT. Its translation: CASSFNSDTQYF.

V and J are TRBV19 and TRBJ2-3; D is unclear. The germline V gene has CDR1 LNHDA and CDR2 SQIVND (reference sequence). V shed 5 bases and J shed 0 bases, with 9 bases lying between them. There are 14 residues in the CDR3. The CDR3 coding sequence is TGTGCCAGTAGTGTTACCATTAGCACAGATACGCAGTATTTT. Its translation: CASSVTISTDTQYF.

Here the CDR3 reads CASSLALAGVQETQYF. As DNA, the CDR3 is TGTGCCAGCAGCTTGGCCCTAGCGGGAGTTCAAGAGACCCAGTACTTC. The rearrangement joins TRBV5-6 to TRBJ2-5; 10 bases are a match to TRBD2. J was trimmed by 2 bases and V by 0 bases; bases with no gene match: 4. The germline CDR1 and CDR2 sequences are SGHDT and YYEEEE. This CDR3 contains 16 residues.

The gene calls are TRBV4-1 and TRBJ1-2; maybe TRBD1 (6 bases). Germline V lookup: CDR1 MGHRA, CDR2 YSYEKL. V lost 4 bases, J lost 6 bases, and 15 bases lay in between. The CDR3 is made up of 14 amino acids. CDR3 nucleotide sequence: TGCGCCAGCAGCCTGTCGTGGACAGCGGATGGCTACACCTTC. Protein sequence: CASSLSWTADGYTF.

The V call is TRBV5-1, the J call TRBJ2-4; TRBD1 matches at 7 bases. The CDR3 totals 13 residues. Germline V gene sequence: CDR1 SGHRS, CDR2 YFSETQ. The V segment lost 5 bases and the J segment 5 bases; nucleotides outside the gene matches: 4. CDR3 DNA sequence: TGCGCCAGCAGATTCCAGGGGGAAAACATTCAGTACTTC. It yields the protein CASRFQGENIQYF. The entire variable domain, with the rest obtained from reference TRBV5-1 and TRBJ2-4, is as follows: KAGVTQTPRYLIKTRGQQVTLSCSPISGHRSVSWYQQTPGQGLQFLFEYFSETQRNKGNFPGRFSGRQFSNSRSEMNVSTLELGDSALYLCASRFQGENIQYFGAGTRLSVL.

J is TRBJ2-7 and V is TRBV2; the D call may be TRBD1 or TRBD2 (5 bases each). Germline loops: CDR1 SNHLY, CDR2 FYNNEI. CDR3 size: 14 residues. V was trimmed by 6 bases and J by 3 bases, leaving 15 bases between them. As DNA, the CDR3 is TGTGCCAGCAGGGTCCGGGACGGTGTCTACGAGCAGTACTTC. Translation: CASRVRDGVYEQYF.

The chain joins TRBV30 to TRBJ1-4, with 8 bases matching TRBD1. The CDR3 extends over 15 amino acids. From germline, CDR1 is GTSNPN and CDR2 SVGIG (reference sequence). The J segment lost 3 bases and the V segment lost 4 bases, leaving 7 bases of the junction unmatched. The CDR3 DNA is TGTGCCTGGACAAGAGACAGGGGTCCTAATGAAAAACTGTTTTTT. It encodes CAWTRDRGPNEKLFF.

The chain joins TRBV28 to TRBJ2-2; TRBD1 matches 7 bases. The germline V gene encodes CDR1 MDHEN and CDR2 SYDVKM. The CDR3 totals 15 residues. The junction had 4 bases not matched to a gene; V was cut back by 6 bases and J by 0 bases. For the CDR3, the DNA is TGTGCCAGCAGCTGGGACAGTTCGAACACCGGGGAGCTGTTTTTT. Translating it yields CASSWDSSNTGELFF.

The chain carries TRBV10-3 and TRBJ2-5, with TRBD1 matching 8 bases. V shed 7 bases, J shed 2 bases, and the junction held 3 bases outside the gene matches. The CDR3 spans 13 residues. Germline V gene data show CDR1 as ENHRY and CDR2 as SYGVKD. The CDR3 sequence is CAITRDRQETQYF. The DNA of the CDR3 is TGTGCCATCACCCGGGACAGGCAAGAGACCCAGTACTTC.

The CDR3 DNA is TGCGCCAGCAGCCAAGGTAACAGGGGGCGCTCCGAGCAGTACTTC. It codes for CASSQGNRGRSEQYF. The chain combines TRBV4-1 with TRBJ2-7, with 9 bases fitting TRBD1. In germline, CDR1 is MGHRA, CDR2 YSYEKL. The CDR3 is made up of 15 amino acids. The V gene end was trimmed by 1 base and the J gene end by 6 bases; junction bases not matched to a gene: 7.

The chain joins TRBV7-9 to TRBJ2-1; D is unresolved. The V end lost 4 bases, the J end lost 7 bases, and 8 bases lay between the germline ends. There are 12 residues in the CDR3. The germline gives CDR1 SEHNR, CDR2 FQNEAQ (reference sequence). The CDR3 coding sequence is TGTGCCAGCAGCTCCAGTGGAAATGAGCAGTTCTTC. Translation gives CASSSSGNEQFF.

The chain is built from TRBV28 and TRBJ1-5, with D unclear. Germline-derived CDR1 and CDR2 are MDHEN and SYDVKM. The CDR3 has 14 residues. Trimming shortened V by 6 bases and J by 0 bases, and 9 bases separated the two germline ends. Here the CDR3 reads CASREQPSNQPQHF. CDR3 nucleotide sequence: TGTGCCAGCAGGGAGCAGCCTAGCAATCAGCCCCAGCATTTT. The whole variable domain, remainder taken from reference TRBV28 and TRBJ1-5, is DVKVTQSSRYLVKRTGEKVFLECVQDMDHENMFWYRQDPGLGLRLIYFSYDVKMKEKGDIPEGYSVSREKKERFSLILESASTNQTSMYLCASREQPSNQPQHFGDGTRLSIL.

The gene calls are TRBV7-8 and TRBJ1-4; D is ambiguous. CDR1 and CDR2 (germline): SGHVS, FQNEAQ. The CDR3 runs to 15 residues. The V end lost 7 bases, the J end lost 7 bases, and 19 bases lay between the germline ends. The chain's CDR3 is CASTPYRGGGEKLFF. The CDR3 DNA reads as TGTGCCAGCACCCCCTATCGAGGCGGCGGTGAAAAACTGTTTTTT.

The chain links TRBV7-8 to TRBJ1-1; D remains ambiguous. The CDR3 runs 12 residues. Germline CDR1 reads SGHVS; CDR2 reads FQNEAQ. Trimming stripped 1 base from V and 7 bases from J, with 7 bases between. In nucleotides, the CDR3 is TGTGCCAGCAGCTTAGATAGGAGTGAAGCTTTCTTT. Amino acid sequence: CASSLDRSEAFF.

The rearrangement joins TRBV5-1 to TRBJ1-2; no clear D. The V gene's germline CDR1 is SGHRS and CDR2 YFSETQ. The V end was cut by 0 bases, the J end by 4 bases, with 19 bases between. The CDR3 is 17 residues long. As DNA, the CDR3 is TGCGCCAGCAGCTTGGCCTGGGGAGCAGGCTTAGGCTATGGCTACACCTTC. It codes for CASSLAWGAGLGYGYTF.

The chain recombines TRBV24-1 with TRBJ2-5; D not certain. The CDR3 length is 14 residues. V lost 5 bases to trimming and J lost 3 bases, with 12 bases between them. The V gene's germline CDR1 is KGHDR and CDR2 SFDVKD. The chain's CDR3 is CATSGKRMEETQYF. CDR3 DNA sequence: TGTGCCACCAGTGGTAAAAGGATGGAAGAGACCCAGTACTTC.

This chain uses TRBV6-5 with TRBJ2-5; TRBD2 is a possible D gene (5 bases). The germline V gene encodes CDR1 MNHEY and CDR2 SVGAGI. V gave up 4 bases and J gave up 2 bases, with 11 bases separating them. The CDR3 contains 14 residues. In DNA, the CDR3 is TGTGCCAGCAGTTCCCGGGAAGGGCAAGAGACCCAGTACTTC. It is translated as CASSSREGQETQYF.

J is TRBJ2-7 and V is TRBV11-1; TRBD1 or TRBD2 may be the D gene (5 bases each). This CDR3 spans 15 amino acids. CDR1 and CDR2 (germline): SGHAT, FQDESV (reference sequence). V was pared by 5 bases and J by 3 bases, with 17 bases between. The CDR3 spells CASSLDPGRIYEQYF. CDR3 coding DNA: TGTGCCAGCAGCCTTGACCCGGGACGGATCTACGAGCAGTACTTC.

The chain carries TRBV2 and TRBJ2-7, with 7 positions matching TRBD1. The ends lost 6 bases at V and 0 bases at J; junction bases unmatched: 8. This CDR3 is 15 amino acids long. Germline V gene sequence: CDR1 SNHLY, CDR2 FYNNEI. The CDR3 DNA follows: TGTGCCAGCAGGGCCGAGCGGACAGGCTCCTACGAGCAGTACTTC. Its translation is CASRAERTGSYEQYF.

The gene calls are TRBV18 and TRBJ1-6; D is unresolved. The CDR3 has 14 residues. The V end lost 3 bases, the J end lost 5 bases, and 8 bases lay between the germline ends. Germline V gene data show CDR1 as KGHSH and CDR2 as LQKENI. The CDR3 reads CASSPQVNNSPLHF. DNA of the CDR3: TGTGCCAGCTCACCCCAGGTTAATAATTCACCCCTCCACTTT.